This T cell receptor (beta chain) was retrieved from a study of blood T cells in healthy people across ages. CDR1 is MGHDK and CDR2 is SYGVNS in the germline V gene. CDR3 length equals 15 residues. Trimming cost V 1 base and J 6 bases; bases outside gene matches: 7. The use of a sample-barcoded 5' primer and a J-beta primer mix characterized a second PCR of about 7 to 12 cycles. A template-switch adaptor that had 12 random nucleotides put a tag on each cDNA molecule. TCRdb ran MiXCR on the 5' RACE reads and lists one entry per CDR3 protein. This table has 800,000 to 900,000 distinct CDR3 sequences, 62% appearing once.

The sequenced sample was blood. The TCR was taken from a man between 25 and 39 years old in good health. V and J are TRBV25-1 and TRBJ1-2; TRBD1 aligns across 8 bases. The CDR3 coding sequence is TGTGCCAGCAGTGAATTCGCCAGGGGGCCGGATGGCTACACCTTC. This gives the protein CASSEFARGPDGYTF.